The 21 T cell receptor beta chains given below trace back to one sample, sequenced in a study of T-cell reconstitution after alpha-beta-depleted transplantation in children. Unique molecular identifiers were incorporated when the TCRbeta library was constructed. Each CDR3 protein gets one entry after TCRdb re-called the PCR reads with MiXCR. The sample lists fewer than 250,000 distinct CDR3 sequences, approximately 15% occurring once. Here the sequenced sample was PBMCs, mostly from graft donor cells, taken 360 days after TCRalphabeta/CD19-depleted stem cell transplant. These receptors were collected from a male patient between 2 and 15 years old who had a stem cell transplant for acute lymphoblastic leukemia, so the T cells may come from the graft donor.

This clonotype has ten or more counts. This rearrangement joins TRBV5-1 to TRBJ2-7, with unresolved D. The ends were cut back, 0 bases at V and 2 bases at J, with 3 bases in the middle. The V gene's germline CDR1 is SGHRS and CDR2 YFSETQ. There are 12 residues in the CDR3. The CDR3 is CASSLDTYEQYF. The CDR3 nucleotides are TGCGCCAGCAGCTTGGACACCTACGAGCAGTACTTC.

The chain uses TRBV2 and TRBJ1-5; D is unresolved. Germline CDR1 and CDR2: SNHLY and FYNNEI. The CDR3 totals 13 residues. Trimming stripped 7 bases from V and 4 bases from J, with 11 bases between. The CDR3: CASNVLGNQPQHF. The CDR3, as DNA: TGTGCCAGCAATGTTTTGGGTAATCAGCCCCAGCATTTT.

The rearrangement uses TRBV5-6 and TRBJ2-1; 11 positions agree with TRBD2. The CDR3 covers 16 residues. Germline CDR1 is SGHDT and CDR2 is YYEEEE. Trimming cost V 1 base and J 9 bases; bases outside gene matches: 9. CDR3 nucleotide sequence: TGTGCCAGCAGCTTGAGAGGTAGCGGGGGGGTACCTGAGCAGTTCTTC. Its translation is CASSLRGSGGVPEQFF.

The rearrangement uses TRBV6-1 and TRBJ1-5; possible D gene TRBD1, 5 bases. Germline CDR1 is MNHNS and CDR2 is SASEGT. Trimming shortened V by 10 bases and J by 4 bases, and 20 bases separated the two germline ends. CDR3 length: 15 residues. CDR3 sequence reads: CAIRDPWMGNQPQHF. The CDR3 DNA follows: TGTGCCATTCGGGACCCGTGGATGGGTAATCAGCCCCAGCATTTT.

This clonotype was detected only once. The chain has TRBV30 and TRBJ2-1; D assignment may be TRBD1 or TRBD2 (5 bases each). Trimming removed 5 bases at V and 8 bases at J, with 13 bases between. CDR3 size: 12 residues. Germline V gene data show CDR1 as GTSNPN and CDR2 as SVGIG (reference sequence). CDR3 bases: TGTGCCTGGGGGGGATCTTTCTATGAGCAGTTCTTC. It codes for CAWGGSFYEQFF.

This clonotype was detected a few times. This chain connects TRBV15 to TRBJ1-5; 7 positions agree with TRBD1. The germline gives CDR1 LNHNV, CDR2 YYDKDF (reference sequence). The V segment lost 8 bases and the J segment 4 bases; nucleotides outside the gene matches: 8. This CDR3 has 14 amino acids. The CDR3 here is CATLSDRDNQPQHF. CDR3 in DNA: TGTGCCACCCTGAGCGACAGGGATAATCAGCCCCAGCATTTT.

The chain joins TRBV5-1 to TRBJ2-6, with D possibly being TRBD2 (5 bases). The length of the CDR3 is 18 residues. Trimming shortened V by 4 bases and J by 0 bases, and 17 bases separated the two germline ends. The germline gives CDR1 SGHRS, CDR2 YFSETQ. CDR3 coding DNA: TGCGCCAGCAGCCGGACTGGTGCGTTGAGCTCTGGGGCCAACGTCCTGACTTTC. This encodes CASSRTGALSSGANVLTF.

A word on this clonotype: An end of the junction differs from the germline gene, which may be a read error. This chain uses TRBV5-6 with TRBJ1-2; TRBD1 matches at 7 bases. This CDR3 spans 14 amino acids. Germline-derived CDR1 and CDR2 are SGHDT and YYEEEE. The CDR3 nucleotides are TGTACCAGCAGCTTAGGGACAGATAGCTATGGCTACACCTTC. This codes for CTSSLGTDSYGYTF.

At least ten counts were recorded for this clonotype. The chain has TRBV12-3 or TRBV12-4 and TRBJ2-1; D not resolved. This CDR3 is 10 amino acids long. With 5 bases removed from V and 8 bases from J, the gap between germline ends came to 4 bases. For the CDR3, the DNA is TGTGCCAGCAGTGGTGATGAGCAGTTCTTC. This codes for CASSGDEQFF.

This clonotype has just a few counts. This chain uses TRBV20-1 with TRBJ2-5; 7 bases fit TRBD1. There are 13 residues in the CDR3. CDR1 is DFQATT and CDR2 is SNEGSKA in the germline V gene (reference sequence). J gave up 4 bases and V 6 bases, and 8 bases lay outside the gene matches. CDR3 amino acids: CSAWGSGGETQYF. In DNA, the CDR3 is TGCAGTGCGTGGGGGTCAGGGGGAGAGACCCAGTACTTC.

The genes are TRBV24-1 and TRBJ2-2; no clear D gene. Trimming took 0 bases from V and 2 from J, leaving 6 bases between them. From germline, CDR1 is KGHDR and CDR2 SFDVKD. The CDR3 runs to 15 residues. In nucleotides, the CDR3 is TGTGCCACCAGTGATTTGCGGTTAAACACCGGGGAGCTGTTTTTT. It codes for CATSDLRLNTGELFF.

CDR3 coding DNA: TGTGCCAGCAGCCAAGATAGAAGGGGACAGGCGTCAGATACGCAGTATTTT. Translated: CASSQDRRGQASDTQYF. The rearrangement uses TRBV4-2 and TRBJ2-3; 8 bases fit TRBD1. Germline V gene sequence: CDR1 LGHNA, CDR2 YNFKEQ. This CDR3 region has 17 residues. V was pared by 0 bases and J by 4 bases, with 9 bases of the junction left unmatched.

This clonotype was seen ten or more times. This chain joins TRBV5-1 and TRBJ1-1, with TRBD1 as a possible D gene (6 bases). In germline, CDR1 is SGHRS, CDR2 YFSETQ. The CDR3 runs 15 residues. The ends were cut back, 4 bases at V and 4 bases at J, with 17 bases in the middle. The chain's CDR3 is CASSGLGGGSTEAFF. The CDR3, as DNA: TGCGCCAGCAGCGGTCTGGGGGGCGGGAGCACTGAAGCTTTCTTT.

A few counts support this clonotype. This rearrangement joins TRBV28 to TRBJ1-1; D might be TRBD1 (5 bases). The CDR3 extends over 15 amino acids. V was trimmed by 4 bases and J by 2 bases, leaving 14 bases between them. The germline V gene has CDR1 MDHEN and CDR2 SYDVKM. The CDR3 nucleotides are TGTGCCAGCAGTTATAACAGGAGATCCAACACTGAAGCTTTCTTT. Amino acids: CASSYNRRSNTEAFF.

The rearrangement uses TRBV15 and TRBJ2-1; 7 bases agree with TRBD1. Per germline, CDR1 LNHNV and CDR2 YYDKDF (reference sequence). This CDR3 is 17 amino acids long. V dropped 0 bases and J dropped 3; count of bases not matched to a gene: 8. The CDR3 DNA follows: TGTGCCACCAGCAGAGATAAGGGGACAGAACACTACAATGAGCAGTTCTTC. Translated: CATSRDKGTEHYNEQFF.

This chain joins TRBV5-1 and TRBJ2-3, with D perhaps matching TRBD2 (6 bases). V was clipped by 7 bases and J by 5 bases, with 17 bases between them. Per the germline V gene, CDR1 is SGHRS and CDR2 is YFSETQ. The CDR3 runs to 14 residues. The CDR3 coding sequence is TGCGCCAGCGGCGGGACCCCCCAAGAAGATACGCAGTATTTT. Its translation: CASGGTPQEDTQYF.

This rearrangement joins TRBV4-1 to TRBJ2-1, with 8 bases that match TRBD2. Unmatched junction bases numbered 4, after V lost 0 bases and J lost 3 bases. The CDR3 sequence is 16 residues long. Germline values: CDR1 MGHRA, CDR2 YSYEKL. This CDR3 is CASSQDLRGVYNEQFF. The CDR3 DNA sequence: TGCGCCAGCAGCCAAGATCTGCGGGGGGTCTACAATGAGCAGTTCTTC.

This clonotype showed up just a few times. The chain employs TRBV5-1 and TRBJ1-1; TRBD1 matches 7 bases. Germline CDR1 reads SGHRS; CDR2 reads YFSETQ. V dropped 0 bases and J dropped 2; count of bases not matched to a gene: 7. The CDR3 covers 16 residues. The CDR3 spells CASSLGFQGVNTEAFF. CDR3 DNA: TGCGCCAGCAGCTTGGGATTTCAGGGGGTAAACACTGAAGCTTTCTTT.

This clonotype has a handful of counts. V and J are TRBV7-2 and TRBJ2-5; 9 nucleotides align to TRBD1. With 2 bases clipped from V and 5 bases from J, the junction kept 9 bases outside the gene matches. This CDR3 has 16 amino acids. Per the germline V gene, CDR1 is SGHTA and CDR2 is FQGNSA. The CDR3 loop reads CASSLITGGEFETQYF. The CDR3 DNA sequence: TGTGCCAGCAGCTTAATAACAGGGGGCGAGTTTGAGACCCAGTACTTC. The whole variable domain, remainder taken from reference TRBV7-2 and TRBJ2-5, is GAGVSQSPSNKVTEKGKDVELRCDPISGHTALYWYRQSLGQGLEFLIYFQGNSAPDKSGLPSDRFSAERTGGSVSTLTIQRTQQEDSAVYLCASSLITGGEFETQYFGPGTRLLVL.

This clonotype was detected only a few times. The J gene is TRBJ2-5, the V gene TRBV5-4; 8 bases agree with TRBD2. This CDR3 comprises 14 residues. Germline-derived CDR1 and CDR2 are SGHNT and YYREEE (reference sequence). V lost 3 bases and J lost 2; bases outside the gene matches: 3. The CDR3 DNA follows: TGTGCCAGCAGCTGGGGGACTAGACAAGAGACCCAGTACTTC. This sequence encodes CASSWGTRQETQYF.

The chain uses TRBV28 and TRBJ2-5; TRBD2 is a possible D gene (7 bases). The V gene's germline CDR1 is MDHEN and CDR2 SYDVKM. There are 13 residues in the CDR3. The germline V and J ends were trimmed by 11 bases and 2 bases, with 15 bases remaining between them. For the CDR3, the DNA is TGTGCCGTGGCCGGGGGGCCGCAAGAGACCCAGTACTTC. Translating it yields CAVAGGPQETQYF.